The rows below give T cell receptor beta chains drawn from one sample of a study of blood T cell repertoires in COVID-19. TCRdb's copy holds only in-frame clones and misses some; the assay was immunoSEQ multiplex PCR. The sample has approximately 180,000 clones; around 87% are singletons. Sequencing was performed on peripheral blood. Receptor source: a woman in her seventies with COVID-19, enrolled during active disease. Both conserved end residues are part of each CDR3. Expanded clones are given a class, and other clones once, few, many or no size at all.

>.|TRBJ2-4|TRBV5-5
CASSHGWTSSGRMDIQYF
>.|TRBJ2-1|TRBV4-1
CASSPYRVEPNEQFF
>.|TRBJ1-5|TRBV5-6
CASSLGRNQPQHF
>.|TRBJ1-1|TRBV3-1/TRBV3-2
CASSQSDRDSRAFF
>.|TRBJ2-1|TRBV11-3
CASSLVRTYNEQFF
>.|TRBJ1-3|TRBV9
CASSVGSSGNTIYF
>.|TRBJ2-7|TRBV6-2/TRBV6-3
CASSFGQGFIYEQYF
>once|TRBJ2-7|TRBV4-2
CASSQIRVGEQYF
>.|TRBJ1-5|TRBV7-8
CASSSHMANQPQHF
>.|TRBJ2-3|TRBV27
CATNQGRRSTQYF
>once|TRBJ2-1|TRBV29-1
CSVENTESSYNEQFF
>.|TRBJ2-3|TRBV18
CASSRILAETSTDTQYF
>.|TRBJ2-7|TRBV15
CATSRAGQVYEQYF
>.|TRBJ2-2|TRBV29-1
CSVAYGGGTGELFF
>.|TRBJ2-5|TRBV27
CASSSYGETQYF
>.|TRBJ2-7|TRBV7-2
CASSLLTDQSYEQYF
>few|TRBJ1-2|TRBV24-1
CATSDLTGGGYTF
>.|TRBJ2-2|TRBV4-1
CASSHPDRGRFVGELFF